Listed below are T cell receptor beta chains from one sample, sequenced in a study of blood T cell repertoires in COVID-19. Assay: immunoSEQ multiplex PCR; the TCRdb copy retains only in-frame clones and omits some. This table has about 360,000 clones, 70% to 90% appearing once. The specimen sequenced was PBMCs or T cells enriched from blood (not recorded which). These receptors were collected from a man aged 35 to 55 in a cohort exposed to, infected with or recovered from COVID-19 (not recorded which). The CDR3 runs from the conserved cysteine through the conserved F or W. A D gene is named only where the DNA matches it firmly. Size tells how often a clone was seen (once, few, many) or the class of an expanded clone, and some rows leave it out.

cdr3_length | clone_size | j_call | d_call | v_call | cdr3_nt | cdr3_aa
12 | . | TRBJ2-1 | . | TRBV27 | TGTGCCAGCAGCCCGTCCTACAATGAGCAGTTCTTC | CASSPSYNEQFF
14 | . | TRBJ1-1 | . | TRBV7-9 | TGTGCCAGCAGCTTGGTCATTGCGGGGGCTGAAGCTTTCTTT | CASSLVIAGAEAFF
15 | once | TRBJ1-4 | TRBD1 | TRBV5-4 | TGTGCCAGCAGCCCGACCGGGACAGGGCACGAAAAACTGTTTTTT | CASSPTGTGHEKLFF
18 | . | TRBJ2-3 | TRBD2 | TRBV14 | TGTGCCAGCAGCCAAGATCGGGCTGGGCTAGCGGGAGAAGATACGCAGTATTTT | CASSQDRAGLAGEDTQYF
14 | once | TRBJ2-5 | . | TRBV3-1/TRBV3-2 | TGTGCCAGCAGCCAAGTTCGGGGGCAAGAGACCCAGTACTTC | CASSQVRGQETQYF
17 | . | TRBJ2-2 | TRBD1 | TRBV27 | TGTGCCAGCAGGTCGACCTCAGGACAGGGAGTAAGTGGGGAGCTGTTTTTT | CASRSTSGQGVSGELFF
15 | . | TRBJ1-3 | . | TRBV10-1 | TGCGCCAGCAGTGAGTCGTCCCAGTCCGGAAACACCATATATTTT | CASSESSQSGNTIYF
15 | . | TRBJ2-1 | TRBD2 | TRBV6-5 | TGTGCCAGCAGACGGACTAGCGGCCCCTACAATGAGCAGTTCTTC | CASRRTSGPYNEQFF
17 | . | TRBJ2-7 | TRBD1 | TRBV10-3 | TGTGCCATCAGTGGGTCGGGACGGACAGGGCTGTCCTACGAGCAGTACTTC | CAISGSGRTGLSYEQYF
13 | . | TRBJ1-1 | . | TRBV6-5 | TGTGCCAGCAGTCGAAAGCCGAACACTGAAGCTTTCTTT | CASSRKPNTEAFF
14 | . | TRBJ2-3 | . | TRBV30 | TGTGCCTGGAGTGTACTAAGGGGCGCAGATACGCAGTATTTT | CAWSVLRGADTQYF
13 | . | TRBJ2-1 | . | TRBV6-4 | TGTGCCAGCAGTGTCAATTCCTACAATGAGCAGTTCTTC | CASSVNSYNEQFF
14 | . | TRBJ1-2 | . | TRBV18 | TGTGCCAGCTCACCCAAACAGGGCTCGGGTGGCTACACCTTC | CASSPKQGSGGYTF
15 | . | TRBJ2-7 | TRBD1 | TRBV19 | TGTGCCAGTAGTGCCCGGGACAGGGCTTCCTACGAGCAGTACTTC | CASSARDRASYEQYF
13 | . | TRBJ2-7 | . | TRBV12-5 | TGTGCTAGTGGTTTGGTAGAGGGTAGCGAGCAGTACTTC | CASGLVEGSEQYF
17 | . | TRBJ2-1 | TRBD2 | TRBV11-3 | TGTGCCAGCAGCTTTTTAACGGGCGGGAGGGCCGAGTATGAGCAGTTCTTC | CASSFLTGGRAEYEQFF
13 | . | TRBJ2-1 | TRBD1 | TRBV6-5 | TGTGCCAGCACCCCGGGACAGCACAATGAGCAGTTCTTC | CASTPGQHNEQFF
15 | . | TRBJ2-3 | TRBD2 | TRBV18 | TGTGCCAGCTCACCGGGACTAGCGGGTACAGATACGCAGTATTTT | CASSPGLAGTDTQYF
12 | . | TRBJ2-7 | . | TRBV29-1 | TGCAGCGTTTTGACAGTATCCTACGAGCAGTACTTC | CSVLTVSYEQYF
14 | . | TRBJ1-5 | TRBD1 | TRBV27 | TGTGCCAGCAAACTAACAGGGGGCGGTCAGCCCCAGCATTTT | CASKLTGGGQPQHF
16 | . | TRBJ1-3 | . | TRBV5-1 | TGCGCCAGCAGCACTTCGGAGATGGTTTCTGGAAACACCATATATTTT | CASSTSEMVSGNTIYF
15 | . | TRBJ1-2 | TRBD1 | TRBV7-8 | TGTGCCAGCAGCACCAGGACAGGGTTCTACTATGGCTACACCTTC | CASSTRTGFYYGYTF
14 | . | TRBJ2-5 | TRBD2 | TRBV4-1 | TGCGCCAGCAGCCAAGGAGGCGGGGGAGAGACCCAGTACTTC | CASSQGGGGETQYF
15 | once | TRBJ2-5 | . | TRBV18 | TGTGCCAGCTCACCACTTTCCGGCAGGGTTGAGACCCAGTACTTC | CASSPLSGRVETQYF
15 | . | TRBJ1-6 | TRBD1 | TRBV19 | TGTGCCAGTAGTCCACGGACAGGGGGGAATTCACCCCTCCACTTT | CASSPRTGGNSPLHF
12 | . | TRBJ1-2 | . | TRBV28 | TGTGCCAGCAGTACTTTGGACTATGGCTACACCTTC | CASSTLDYGYTF
15 | . | TRBJ1-3 | TRBD1 | TRBV15 | TGTGCCACCAGCGGATACAGGGGGCCTGGAAACACCATATATTTT | CATSGYRGPGNTIYF
16 | . | TRBJ1-2 | . | TRBV9 | TGTGCCAGCAGCGTAGGTCAGGGTGGAAACCCCTATGGCTACACCTTC | CASSVGQGGNPYGYTF
14 | . | TRBJ1-2 | . | TRBV5-1 | TGCGCCAGCAGCTTGGCCACAGGCGACTATGGCTACACCTTC | CASSLATGDYGYTF
11 | . | TRBJ2-4 | . | TRBV21-1 | TGTGCCAGCAACGACAGGGGCATTCAGTACTTC | CASNDRGIQYF
11 | . | TRBJ2-7 | . | TRBV5-1 | TGCGCCAGCAGCTTGGACGGCGAGCAGTACTTC | CASSLDGEQYF
16 | few | TRBJ2-7 | TRBD2 | TRBV6-2/TRBV6-3 | TGTGCCAGCATCCCTGGACTAGCGGGAGCTTCCTACGAGCAGTACTTC | CASIPGLAGASYEQYF